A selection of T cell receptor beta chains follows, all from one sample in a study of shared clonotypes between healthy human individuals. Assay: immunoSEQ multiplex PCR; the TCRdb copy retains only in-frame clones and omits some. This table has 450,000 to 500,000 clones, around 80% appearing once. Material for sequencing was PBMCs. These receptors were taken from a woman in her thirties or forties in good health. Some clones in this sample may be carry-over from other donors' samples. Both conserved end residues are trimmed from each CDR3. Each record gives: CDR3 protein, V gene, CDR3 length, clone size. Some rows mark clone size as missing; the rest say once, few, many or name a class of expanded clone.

CDR3aa: ASGDLQYTDTQY
v_gene: TRBV2
len: 12
abundance: many

CDR3aa: ASSRLPTSGPH
v_gene: TRBV2
len: 11
abundance: -

CDR3aa: ATSSSSGRGEQF
v_gene: TRBV15
len: 12
abundance: -

CDR3aa: ASSIISGEQF
v_gene: TRBV19
len: 10
abundance: -

CDR3aa: ASSFGQVNTEAF
v_gene: TRBV5-5
len: 12
abundance: -

CDR3aa: ASSLISGTEDTQY
v_gene: TRBV5-4
len: 13
abundance: once

CDR3aa: ASSPRTGYRNSPLH
v_gene: TRBV11-1
len: 14
abundance: -

CDR3aa: ASSFDSQETQY
v_gene: TRBV5-1
len: 11
abundance: -

CDR3aa: ASSLRPANEQF
v_gene: TRBV11-3
len: 11
abundance: -

CDR3aa: ASSPITTGGGYEQY
v_gene: TRBV18
len: 14
abundance: -